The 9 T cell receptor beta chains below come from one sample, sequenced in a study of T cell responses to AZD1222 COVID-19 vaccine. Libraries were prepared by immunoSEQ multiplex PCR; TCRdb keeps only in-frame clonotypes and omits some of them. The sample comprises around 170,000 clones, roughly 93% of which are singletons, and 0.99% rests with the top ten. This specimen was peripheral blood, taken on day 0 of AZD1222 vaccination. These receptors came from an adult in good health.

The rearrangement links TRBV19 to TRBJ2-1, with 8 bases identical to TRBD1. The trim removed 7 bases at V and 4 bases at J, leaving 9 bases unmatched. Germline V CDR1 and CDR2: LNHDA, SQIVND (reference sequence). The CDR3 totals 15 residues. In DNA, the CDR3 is TGTGCCAGTACCGTCGACAGGGGCGCATACAATGAGCAGTTCTTC. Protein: CASTVDRGAYNEQFF. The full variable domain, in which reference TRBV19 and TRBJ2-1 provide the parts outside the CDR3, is DGGITQSPKYLFRKEGQNVTLSCEQNLNHDAMYWYRQDPGQGLRLIYYSQIVNDFQKGDIAEGYSVSREKKESFPLTVTSAQKNPTAFYLCASTVDRGAYNEQFFGPGTRLTVL.

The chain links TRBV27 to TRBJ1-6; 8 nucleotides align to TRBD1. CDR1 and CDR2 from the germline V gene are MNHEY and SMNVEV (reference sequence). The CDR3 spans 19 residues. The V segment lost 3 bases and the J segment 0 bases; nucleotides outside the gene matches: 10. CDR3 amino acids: CASSLGRGLGSSYNSPLHF. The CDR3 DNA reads TGTGCCAGCAGTTTGGGCAGGGGGCTCGGCAGCTCCTATAATTCACCCCTCCACTTT.

CDR3 amino acids: CASSVTSGLNTGELFF. The DNA for the CDR3 is TGTGCCAGCAGTGTGACTAGCGGGCTGAACACCGGGGAGCTGTTTTTT. V and J are TRBV28 and TRBJ2-2; 10 bases fit TRBD2. This CDR3 contains 16 residues. The junction had 4 bases not matched to a gene; V was cut back by 5 bases and J by 1 base. Germline-derived CDR1 and CDR2 are MDHEN and SYDVKM. Variable domain in full (rest from reference TRBV28 and TRBJ2-2): DVKVTQSSRYLVKRTGEKVFLECVQDMDHENMFWYRQDPGLGLRLIYFSYDVKMKEKGDIPEGYSVSREKKERFSLILESASTNQTSMYLCASSVTSGLNTGELFFGEGSRLTVL.

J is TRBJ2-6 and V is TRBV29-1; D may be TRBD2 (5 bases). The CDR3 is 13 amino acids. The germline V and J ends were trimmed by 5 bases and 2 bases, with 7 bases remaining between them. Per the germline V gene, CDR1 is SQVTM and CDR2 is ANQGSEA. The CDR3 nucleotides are TGCAGCGTTCGGGGAACTGGGGCCAACGTCCTGACTTTC. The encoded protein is CSVRGTGANVLTF.

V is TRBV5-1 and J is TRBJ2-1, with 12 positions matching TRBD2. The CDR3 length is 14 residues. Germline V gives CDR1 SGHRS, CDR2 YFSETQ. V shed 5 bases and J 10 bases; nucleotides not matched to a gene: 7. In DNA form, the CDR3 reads TGCGCCAGCAGTCCTAGCGGGGGGGCTTGGGAGCAGTTCTTC. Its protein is CASSPSGGAWEQFF.

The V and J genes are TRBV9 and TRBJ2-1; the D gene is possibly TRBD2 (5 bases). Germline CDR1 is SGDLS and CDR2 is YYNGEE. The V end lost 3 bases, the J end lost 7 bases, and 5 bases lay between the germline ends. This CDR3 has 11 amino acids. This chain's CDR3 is CASSAGNEQFF. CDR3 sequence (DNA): TGTGCCAGCAGCGCGGGGAATGAGCAGTTCTTC. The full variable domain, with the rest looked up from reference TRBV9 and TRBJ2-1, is DSGVTQTPKHLITATGQRVTLRCSPRSGDLSVYWYQQSLDQGLQFLIQYYNGEERAKGNILERFSAQQFPDLHSELNLSSLELGDSALYFCASSAGNEQFFGPGTRLTVL.

CDR3 sequence (DNA): TGTGCCAGTAGTGAACCCCACGGTCCGGGACGTGTCTATGGCTACACCTTC. Translated: CASSEPHGPGRVYGYTF. The rearrangement uses TRBV19 and TRBJ1-2; a weak D match, TRBD1 (5 bases). Germline V CDR1 and CDR2: LNHDA, SQIVND (reference sequence). The CDR3 extends over 17 amino acids. V was cut by 5 bases and J by 4 bases, with 23 bases left in between.

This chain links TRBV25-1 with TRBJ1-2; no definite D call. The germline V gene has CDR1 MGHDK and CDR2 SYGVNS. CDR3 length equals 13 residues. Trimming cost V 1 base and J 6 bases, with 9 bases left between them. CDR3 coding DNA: TGTGCCAGCAGTGAATCCCCCCCAAATGGCTACACCTTC. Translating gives CASSESPPNGYTF.

CDR3 nucleotides: TGTGCCAGCAAGCGAGGGTTTGGCACTGAAGCTTTCTTT. Translation gives CASKRGFGTEAFF. V is TRBV12-3 or TRBV12-4 and J is TRBJ1-1; D is unresolved. V lost 7 bases to trimming and J lost 4 bases, with 13 bases between them. The CDR3 extends over 13 amino acids.